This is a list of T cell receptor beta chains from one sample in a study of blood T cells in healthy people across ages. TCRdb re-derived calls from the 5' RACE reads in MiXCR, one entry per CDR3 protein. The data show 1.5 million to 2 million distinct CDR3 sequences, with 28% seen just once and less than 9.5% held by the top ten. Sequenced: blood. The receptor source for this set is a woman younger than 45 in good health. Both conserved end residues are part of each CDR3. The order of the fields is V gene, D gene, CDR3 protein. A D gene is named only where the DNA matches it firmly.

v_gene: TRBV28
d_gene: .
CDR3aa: CASYGTAGDSYGYTF

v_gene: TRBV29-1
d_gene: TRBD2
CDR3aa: CSVVQTSGAVWEQFF

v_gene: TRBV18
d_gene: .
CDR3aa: CASSRSGKSGANVLTF

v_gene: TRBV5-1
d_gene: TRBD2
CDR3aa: CASSTAGGLWNEQFF

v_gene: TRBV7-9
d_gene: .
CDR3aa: CASSLALGFPIETQYF

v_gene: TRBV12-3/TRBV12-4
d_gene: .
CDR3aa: CASSIHMNTEAFF

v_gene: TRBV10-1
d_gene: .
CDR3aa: CASSDGYQPQHF

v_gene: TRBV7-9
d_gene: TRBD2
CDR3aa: CASRGGGRFATQYF

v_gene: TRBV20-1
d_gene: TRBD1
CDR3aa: CSARGTGVTEAFF

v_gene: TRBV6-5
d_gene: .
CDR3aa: CASSYGGSYEQYF

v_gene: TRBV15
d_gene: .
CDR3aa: CATSSIGGNQPQHF

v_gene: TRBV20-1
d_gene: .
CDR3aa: CSARVPTISSYGQYF

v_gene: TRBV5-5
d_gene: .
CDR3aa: CASSLAGAGVVQETQYF

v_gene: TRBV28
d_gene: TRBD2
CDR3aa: CASSHRTSVISEQFF

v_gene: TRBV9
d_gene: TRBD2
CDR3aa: CASSVGGSTETQYF

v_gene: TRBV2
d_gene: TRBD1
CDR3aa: CASSEEDRVITDTQYF

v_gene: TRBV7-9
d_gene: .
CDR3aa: CASSFDRTSSTDTQYF

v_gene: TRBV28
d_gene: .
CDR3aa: CASSRMTGRGETQYF

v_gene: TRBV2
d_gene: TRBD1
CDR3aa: CASSSRGGIDQPQHF

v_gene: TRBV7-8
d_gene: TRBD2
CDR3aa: CASSEGLEGITYEQYF

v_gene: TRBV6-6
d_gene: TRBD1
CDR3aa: CASSQTGLANEQFF

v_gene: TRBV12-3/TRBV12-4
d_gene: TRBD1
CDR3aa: CASSLGSGTEGYF

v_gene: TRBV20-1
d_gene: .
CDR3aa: CSVRGRSSYNEQFF

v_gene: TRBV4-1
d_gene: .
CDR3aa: CASSQPTGRNTEAFF

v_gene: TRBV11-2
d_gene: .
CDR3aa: CASSLVLRLGPYNEQFF

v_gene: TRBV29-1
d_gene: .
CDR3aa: CNAGGRDNYGYTF

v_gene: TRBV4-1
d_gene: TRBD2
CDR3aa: CASSQAQTSGNTGELFF

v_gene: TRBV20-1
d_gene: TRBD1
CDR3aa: CSAPIKQGAILGQPQHF

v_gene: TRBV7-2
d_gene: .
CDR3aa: CASSFTMETQYF

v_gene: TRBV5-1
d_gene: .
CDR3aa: CASSVGGEDEQYF

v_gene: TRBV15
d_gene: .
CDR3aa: CATSREGALSYNEQFF

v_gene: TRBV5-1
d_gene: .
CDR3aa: CASSLVREGKGAFF

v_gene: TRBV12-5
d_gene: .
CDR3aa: CASGLDLMGSYEQYF

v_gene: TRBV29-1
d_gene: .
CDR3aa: CSVVDPSAEDTF

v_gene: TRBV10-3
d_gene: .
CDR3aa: CAIRGTYGAYEQYF

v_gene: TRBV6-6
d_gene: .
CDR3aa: CASSYSRDTQYF

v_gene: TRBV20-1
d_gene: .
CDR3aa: CSARDPQTHVNNEQFF

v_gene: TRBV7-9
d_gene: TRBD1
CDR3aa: CASSLQGQDNYGYTF

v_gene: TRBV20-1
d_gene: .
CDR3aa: CSAPGRGGASYNEQFF

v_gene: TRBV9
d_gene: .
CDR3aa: CASSYHDGTGSPLHF

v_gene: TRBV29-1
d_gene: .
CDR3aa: CSVEDRYGKNTEAFF

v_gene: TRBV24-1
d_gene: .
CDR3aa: CATSDAGAYNEQFF